This TCR beta chain was profiled in a study of shared T cell receptors in the human thymus (dated by TCRdb to the early 2020s). With respect to the entire study: The study investigated the way shared, self-reactive T-cell receptor alpha chains are produced in the human thymus.

About this clone: Its specific antigen is unknown. Per-nucleotide qualities are absent, and no much larger clonotype sits a single base away.

V is pruned by 0 bases and J by 5 bases, leaving 8 bases of the junction without a gene match. Per the germline V gene, LGHNA is the CDR1 and YSLEER is the CDR2. Measured from the cysteine to the phenylalanine, the CDR3 is 17 residues long. The sequence is cut down to CDR3 DNA, 51 bases in frame from base 1. Libraries were made using the immunoSEQ multiplex PCR assay. TCRdb re-hosts the immuneACCESS table, in-frame sequences only. Its copies lack some clones; in the studies checked, an unresolved V gene accounts for under half of them, and the cause for the rest is not known. The sample table shows over 650,000 clones, and around 87% are seen once. Roughly 0.0094% of the sample belongs to the ten largest clones. Separately, the same data were catalogued under a study of human thymus T cells. The second study's paper adds: Immunologically healthy infants undergoing open corrective cardiac surgery for congenital heart defects in Finland were used as donors. Thymus tissue was collected as surgical resects that were removed during corrective cardiac surgery. Biased V and J gene segment usage appeared to be present in both thymic and peripheral blood repertoires. The related research found that thymic TCR repertoires overlapped highly between unrelated individuals. TCR alpha and beta repertoires from fewer than ten infant thymus samples and four related peripheral blood samples were characterized in the study. Donor ages ranging from about 7 to 250 days were recorded, and roughly six male and a couple of female infants were included in the cohort. Thymocytes were mechanically released from the tissue and were stored as pellets of about 8.5-31 million cells at -70 degrees C. A QIAsymphony instrument was used to extract genomic DNA from frozen cell pellets. Using the immunoSEQ multiplex PCR assay, the TCRB and TCRAD loci were amplified from a standardized quantity of quality-controlled genomic DNA. The amplicons spanned the V(D)J region and were long enough to cover the CDR3 and allow V and J genes to be identified. The amplicons were sequenced on an Illumina platform via the commercial immunoSEQ service. Corrections for primer bias and sequencing errors followed previously described methods, while TCRAD and TCRB definitions were based on the IMGT database. Analysis of the repertoires was done with immunoSEQ Analyzer 3.0 and VDJTools and included basic statistics, V/J segment usage, diversity estimates, rarefaction and pairwise overlap. Diversity was estimated using the Chao1, ChaoE, Efron-Thisted, Shannon and inverse Simpson indices, and was also estimated on datasets down-sampled to the size of the smallest sample. Repertoire overlap was assessed by strict matching of CDR3 nucleotide sequence, V gene and J gene, and clustering was done by Jaccard-based multidimensional scaling. On average, roughly 890,000 unique TCRB clonotypes were obtained from thymus samples, compared with approximately 80,000 from blood samples.

Sequencing was done on a sample of thymocytes. Recombination connected TRBV4-3 to TRBJ2-7, with TRBD1 matching 12 junction bases. This receptor was identified in a boy under three years old with a congenital heart defect. Donor details come from another sample of the same person, matched by shared clones. The encoded CDR3 is CASSQDLGDRGPHEQYF. In nucleotides, the sequence is TGCGCCAGCAGCCAAGATCTAGGGGACAGGGGGCCTCACGAGCAGTACTTC.